These T cell receptor beta chains were read from a single sample in a study of T cells in Graves' hyperthyroidism and ophthalmopathy. TCRdb itself ran the multiplex PCR reads through MiXCR, one entry per CDR3 protein. The sample yields around 500,000 distinct CDR3 sequences, approximately 22% seen once. Sequenced material: blood. Receptors were obtained from a woman aged 65 to 85 with Graves' ophthalmopathy. Each CDR3 is given with its conserved first and last residue. A D gene is named only where the DNA matches it firmly. Not all rows give a size; the values are once, few, many and, for expanded clones, a class.

v_gene: TRBV5-5; j_gene: TRBJ2-5; d_gene: NA; abundance: few; CDR3nt: TGTGCCAGCAGCCGGACAGACCAAGAGACCCAGTACTTC; CDR3aa: CASSRTDQETQYF
v_gene: TRBV7-2; j_gene: TRBJ2-7; d_gene: TRBD1; abundance: many; CDR3nt: TGTGCCAGCAGCTTAGCCGGGACAGAGTCCTACGAGCAGTACTTC; CDR3aa: CASSLAGTESYEQYF
v_gene: TRBV2; j_gene: TRBJ1-6; d_gene: NA; abundance: many; CDR3nt: TGTGCCAGCAGTGCCTTCCGAGGGCAGGAATCCCACTTT; CDR3aa: CASSAFRGQESHF
v_gene: TRBV2; j_gene: TRBJ2-3; d_gene: NA; abundance: many; CDR3nt: TGTGCCAGCAGTGAGGGGGTCGTAGGCCGACGCGATACGCAGTATTTT; CDR3aa: CASSEGVVGRRDTQYF
v_gene: TRBV6-2/TRBV6-3; j_gene: TRBJ2-1; d_gene: TRBD2; abundance: many; CDR3nt: TGTGCCAGCAGTTACGTCGGCGGGAGGACCCTCTACAATGAGCAGTTCTTC; CDR3aa: CASSYVGGRTLYNEQFF
v_gene: TRBV5-1; j_gene: TRBJ2-1; d_gene: NA; abundance: once; CDR3nt: TGCGCCAGCTCGGAAGGGAGCTCCTACAATGAGCAGTTCTTC; CDR3aa: CASSEGSSYNEQFF
v_gene: TRBV20-1; j_gene: TRBJ2-7; d_gene: TRBD2; abundance: few; CDR3nt: TGCAGTGCTACACCAACCGTGGCGGGAGTGTCCTACGAGCAGTACTTC; CDR3aa: CSATPTVAGVSYEQYF
v_gene: TRBV5-1; j_gene: TRBJ2-1; d_gene: TRBD2; abundance: few; CDR3nt: TGCGCCAGCAAGTGGAGCGGGAGTACGGATGAGCAGTTCTTC; CDR3aa: CASKWSGSTDEQFF
v_gene: TRBV29-1; j_gene: TRBJ1-2; d_gene: NA; abundance: NA; CDR3nt: TGCAGCGTTGTTCCCACGGGGGGGTCGAGCTACACCTTC; CDR3aa: CSVVPTGGSSYTF
v_gene: TRBV19; j_gene: TRBJ2-1; d_gene: NA; abundance: NA; CDR3nt: TGTGCCAGTACCTCAACCCCATACAATGAGCAGTTCTTC; CDR3aa: CASTSTPYNEQFF
v_gene: TRBV29-1; j_gene: TRBJ2-2; d_gene: NA; abundance: many; CDR3nt: TGCAGCGTTGACCGTACGAACACCGGGGAGCTGTTTTTT; CDR3aa: CSVDRTNTGELFF
v_gene: TRBV24-1; j_gene: TRBJ1-1; d_gene: NA; abundance: NA; CDR3nt: TGTGCCACCAGTGATTCTAATCCGGACACTGAAGCTTTCTTT; CDR3aa: CATSDSNPDTEAFF
v_gene: TRBV6-1; j_gene: TRBJ1-3; d_gene: NA; abundance: NA; CDR3nt: TGTGCCAGCAGCCACGGAGGAGGCAGTGGAAACACCATATATTTT; CDR3aa: CASSHGGGSGNTIYF
v_gene: TRBV20-1; j_gene: TRBJ2-1; d_gene: TRBD2; abundance: NA; CDR3nt: TGCAGTGCTCGGACTAGCGGGAGATATAGGCAATGGTTCTTC; CDR3aa: CSARTSGRYRQWFF
v_gene: TRBV29-1; j_gene: TRBJ1-1; d_gene: NA; abundance: many; CDR3nt: TGCAGCGTGAGGTACGGAAACACTGAAGCTTTCTTT; CDR3aa: CSVRYGNTEAFF
v_gene: TRBV19; j_gene: TRBJ1-5; d_gene: NA; abundance: NA; CDR3nt: TGTGCCAGTAGTACAAAGGGGGTGAGTTATCAGCCCCAGCATTTT; CDR3aa: CASSTKGVSYQPQHF
v_gene: TRBV11-2; j_gene: TRBJ1-4; d_gene: NA; abundance: many; CDR3nt: TGTGCCAGCAGCTTAAACAGGGTCGAAAAACTGTTTTTT; CDR3aa: CASSLNRVEKLFF
v_gene: TRBV29-1; j_gene: TRBJ2-7; d_gene: NA; abundance: NA; CDR3nt: TGCAGGACCCCTCCCGTGAACGAGCAGTACTTC; CDR3aa: CRTPPVNEQYF
v_gene: TRBV7-2; j_gene: TRBJ2-2; d_gene: NA; abundance: many; CDR3nt: TGTGCCAGCAGCCTACAACTCGGCGGTGGTGGGGAGCTGTTTTTT; CDR3aa: CASSLQLGGGGELFF
v_gene: TRBV27; j_gene: TRBJ2-2; d_gene: NA; abundance: NA; CDR3nt: TGTGCCAGCAGACAGGAGCTTGGGGCCGGGGAGCTGTTTTTT; CDR3aa: CASRQELGAGELFF
v_gene: TRBV10-3; j_gene: TRBJ2-3; d_gene: NA; abundance: few; CDR3nt: TGTGCCATCAGTGAGTCTGCTAGCGTTAGCACAGATACGCAGTATTTT; CDR3aa: CAISESASVSTDTQYF
v_gene: TRBV29-1; j_gene: TRBJ2-1; d_gene: NA; abundance: few; CDR3nt: TGCAGCGTTGATAGGGCAGGGACCTACAATGAGCAGTTCTTC; CDR3aa: CSVDRAGTYNEQFF
v_gene: TRBV20-1; j_gene: TRBJ2-1; d_gene: NA; abundance: NA; CDR3nt: TGCAGTGCTGACAGAACTAGCCCCAGCTACAATGAGCAGTTCTTC; CDR3aa: CSADRTSPSYNEQFF
v_gene: TRBV5-1; j_gene: TRBJ2-1; d_gene: NA; abundance: NA; CDR3nt: TGCGCCAGCAGCTTATCAGACTTCAGAAATGAGCAGTTCTTC; CDR3aa: CASSLSDFRNEQFF
v_gene: TRBV7-2; j_gene: TRBJ2-5; d_gene: NA; abundance: NA; CDR3nt: TGTGCCAGCAGCTTATGGGGCGGACCCCAAGAGACCCAGTACTTC; CDR3aa: CASSLWGGPQETQYF
v_gene: TRBV7-2; j_gene: TRBJ1-1; d_gene: NA; abundance: many; CDR3nt: TGTGCCAGCAGCGTGAAGAGGGGAAACACTGAAGCTTTCTTT; CDR3aa: CASSVKRGNTEAFF
v_gene: TRBV3-1; j_gene: TRBJ1-1; d_gene: TRBD1; abundance: NA; CDR3nt: TGTGCCAGCAGCCCCGGGACAGGGGACTTGAACACTGAAGCTTTCTTT; CDR3aa: CASSPGTGDLNTEAFF
v_gene: TRBV5-1; j_gene: TRBJ1-3; d_gene: NA; abundance: few; CDR3nt: TGCGCCAGCACCGACATGGGCTTTGGAAACACCATATATTTT; CDR3aa: CASTDMGFGNTIYF
v_gene: TRBV12-3/TRBV12-4; j_gene: TRBJ2-1; d_gene: NA; abundance: NA; CDR3nt: TGTGCCAGCAGTTTTTGGGGGTCGGGTAGTCTGTACAATGAGCAGTTCTTC; CDR3aa: CASSFWGSGSLYNEQFF
v_gene: TRBV20-1; j_gene: TRBJ1-2; d_gene: TRBD1; abundance: NA; CDR3nt: TGCAGTGCTAGATTACAGGGGGCTCGAGGCTACACCTTC; CDR3aa: CSARLQGARGYTF
v_gene: TRBV9; j_gene: TRBJ2-3; d_gene: TRBD1; abundance: few; CDR3nt: TGTGCCAGCAGCCCGGGGACAGGGTTCCCCACAGATACGCAGTATTTT; CDR3aa: CASSPGTGFPTDTQYF
v_gene: TRBV7-2; j_gene: TRBJ2-3; d_gene: TRBD2; abundance: few; CDR3nt: TGTGCCAGCAGCGAGGCGGCAGGGACTAGTTGGACGCAGTATTTT; CDR3aa: CASSEAAGTSWTQYF
v_gene: TRBV28; j_gene: TRBJ2-2; d_gene: NA; abundance: NA; CDR3nt: TGTGCCAGCAGCTTACTTAGGGGGGCAGTCGGGGAGCTGTTTTTT; CDR3aa: CASSLLRGAVGELFF
v_gene: TRBV3-1; j_gene: TRBJ2-7; d_gene: TRBD2; abundance: NA; CDR3nt: TGTGCCAGCAGCCAAGAGCGGGCTAGCGGTCTTGGGCAGTACTTC; CDR3aa: CASSQERASGLGQYF
v_gene: TRBV30; j_gene: TRBJ2-4; d_gene: NA; abundance: few; CDR3nt: TGTGCCTGGAATCACAGGGTTTCCCCTCAGTACTTC; CDR3aa: CAWNHRVSPQYF
v_gene: TRBV20-1; j_gene: TRBJ2-5; d_gene: NA; abundance: few; CDR3nt: TGCAGTGCTCTTATCAGTGGGGAGACCCAGTACTTC; CDR3aa: CSALISGETQYF
v_gene: TRBV3-1; j_gene: TRBJ1-1; d_gene: NA; abundance: NA; CDR3nt: TGTGCCAGCAGCCAAGAAATGCATAACACTGAAGCTTTCTTT; CDR3aa: CASSQEMHNTEAFF
v_gene: TRBV18; j_gene: TRBJ2-3; d_gene: NA; abundance: many; CDR3nt: TGTGCCAGCTCACGGACTAGCACAGATACGCAGTATTTT; CDR3aa: CASSRTSTDTQYF
v_gene: TRBV7-9; j_gene: TRBJ2-2; d_gene: NA; abundance: NA; CDR3nt: TGTGCCAGCAGCCCCCGAGGTCAGCGGGCTACCGGGGAGCTGTTTTTT; CDR3aa: CASSPRGQRATGELFF
v_gene: TRBV6-1; j_gene: TRBJ1-2; d_gene: NA; abundance: few; CDR3nt: TGTGCCAGCAATAATCGGAAATTTGGAGCGGACACAGGCTACACCTTC; CDR3aa: CASNNRKFGADTGYTF
v_gene: TRBV6-2/TRBV6-3; j_gene: TRBJ2-3; d_gene: TRBD2; abundance: few; CDR3nt: TGTGCCAGCAGTTCGAGACTAGCGGGAGGGCCTCCAGATACGCAGTATTTT; CDR3aa: CASSSRLAGGPPDTQYF
v_gene: TRBV30; j_gene: TRBJ2-7; d_gene: NA; abundance: few; CDR3nt: TGTGCCTGGAGTGGAGGGGGAGGCGAGCAGTACTTC; CDR3aa: CAWSGGGGEQYF
v_gene: TRBV10-3; j_gene: TRBJ2-1; d_gene: NA; abundance: NA; CDR3nt: TGTGCCATCAGAGACAGTAGGGGCTCCTACAATGAGCAGTTCTTC; CDR3aa: CAIRDSRGSYNEQFF
v_gene: TRBV11-2; j_gene: TRBJ2-7; d_gene: NA; abundance: many; CDR3nt: TGTGCCAGCAGCTTATTGGACTACGAGCAGTACTTC; CDR3aa: CASSLLDYEQYF
v_gene: TRBV15; j_gene: TRBJ1-1; d_gene: NA; abundance: few; CDR3nt: TGTGCCACCAGCTTGGACAGCACTAAGAACACTGAAGCTTTCTTT; CDR3aa: CATSLDSTKNTEAFF
v_gene: TRBV13; j_gene: TRBJ2-2; d_gene: TRBD2; abundance: once; CDR3nt: TGTGCCAGCAGCTCCGCGCAGCGGGAGGGCACCGGGGAGCTGTTTTTT; CDR3aa: CASSSAQREGTGELFF
v_gene: TRBV9; j_gene: TRBJ2-2; d_gene: NA; abundance: NA; CDR3nt: TGTGCCAGCAGCGTAGGCACGCGGTATAAAGACGGGGAGCTGTTTTTT; CDR3aa: CASSVGTRYKDGELFF
v_gene: TRBV7-8; j_gene: TRBJ2-4; d_gene: TRBD2; abundance: NA; CDR3nt: TGTGCCAACAGCCAGGGACTAGCGGGATTTATAGCCAAAAACATTCAGTACTTC; CDR3aa: CANSQGLAGFIAKNIQYF
v_gene: TRBV10-3; j_gene: TRBJ2-3; d_gene: TRBD2; abundance: NA; CDR3nt: TGTGCCATCAGTGAGGTCCTAGCGGGGGACCCGCTGGCGGGAGATACGCAGTATTTT; CDR3aa: CAISEVLAGDPLAGDTQYF
v_gene: TRBV12-3/TRBV12-4; j_gene: TRBJ2-1; d_gene: NA; abundance: NA; CDR3nt: TGTGCCAGCAGTTTGCCAGCGAGAGGCTCCTACAATGAGCAGTTCTTC; CDR3aa: CASSLPARGSYNEQFF
v_gene: TRBV28; j_gene: TRBJ1-5; d_gene: TRBD1; abundance: many; CDR3nt: TGTGCCAGCCGGGTGGACAGGGGGTATCAGCCCCAGCATTTT; CDR3aa: CASRVDRGYQPQHF
v_gene: TRBV4-2; j_gene: TRBJ2-7; d_gene: TRBD2; abundance: few; CDR3nt: TGTGCCAGCAGCCAAGCTACTAGCGGAGGTGCCTACGAGCAGTACTTC; CDR3aa: CASSQATSGGAYEQYF
v_gene: TRBV7-2; j_gene: TRBJ2-5; d_gene: NA; abundance: many; CDR3nt: TGTGCCAGCAGCTTCGCAGGGGAGACCCAGTACTTC; CDR3aa: CASSFAGETQYF
v_gene: TRBV28; j_gene: TRBJ1-1; d_gene: NA; abundance: many; CDR3nt: TGTGCCAGCAGTTGGGGGCGGATGAACACTGAAGCTTTCTTT; CDR3aa: CASSWGRMNTEAFF
v_gene: TRBV7-9; j_gene: TRBJ2-3; d_gene: TRBD1; abundance: NA; CDR3nt: TGTGCCAGCGGCTACGACAGGGGAGGTACGCAGTATTTT; CDR3aa: CASGYDRGGTQYF